This entry lists 25 T cell receptor beta chains sequenced from one sample in a study of CD8 T cells in Susac syndrome. RNA in amounts of 0.5 to 1 ug was reverse transcribed with random hexamers. TCRdb reanalysed the immunoSEQ multiplex PCR reads using MiXCR and keeps one entry per CDR3 protein. The sample lists some 94,000 distinct CDR3 sequences; 85% to 95% were seen once. Source material: CD4+ T cells from PBMCs. The receptors were sampled from a human donor with Susac syndrome.

This clonotype was seen a single time. The chain links TRBV2 to TRBJ2-7; either TRBD1 or TRBD2 may supply D (6 bases each). This CDR3 is 12 amino acids long. The germline CDR1 and CDR2 sequences are SNHLY and FYNNEI. CDR3 in amino acids: CAGGLSTYEQYF. As DNA, the CDR3 is TGTGCAGGGGGGCTGTCTACCTACGAGCAGTACTTC.

The V and J genes are TRBV2 and TRBJ2-2; 7 bases agree with TRBD1. Unmatched junction bases numbered 6, after V lost 5 bases and J lost 6 bases. Germline V lookup: CDR1 SNHLY, CDR2 FYNNEI. This CDR3 is built from 14 residues. CDR3 sequence: CASSILQGPGELFF. In DNA form, the CDR3 reads TGTGCCAGCAGTATCCTACAGGGGCCCGGGGAGCTGTTTTTT.

This chain connects TRBV25-1 to TRBJ1-1, with 8 positions matching TRBD1. CDR3 length: 14 residues. The ends lost 0 bases at V and 5 bases at J; junction bases unmatched: 2. Germline V gives CDR1 MGHDK, CDR2 SYGVNS. The CDR3 region is CASSEYRTGTEAFF. Here the CDR3 DNA reads TGTGCCAGCAGTGAATATCGGACAGGGACTGAAGCTTTCTTT.

The genes are TRBV11-2 and TRBJ2-1; D is uncertain. The CDR3 consists of 15 residues. With 0 bases removed from V and 0 bases from J, the gap between germline ends came to 6 bases. Germline assignment: CDR1 SGHAT and CDR2 FQNNGV. The chain's CDR3 is CASSLETSSYNEQFF. DNA for the CDR3: TGTGCCAGCAGCTTAGAGACGAGCTCCTACAATGAGCAGTTCTTC.

V is TRBV30 and J is TRBJ2-7; D call uncertain. Germline CDR1 GTSNPN, CDR2 SVGIG (reference sequence). Trimming cost V 2 bases and J 6 bases, with 8 bases left between them. This CDR3 has 11 residues. The CDR3 protein is CAWSPLGEQYF. The CDR3 DNA follows: TGTGCCTGGAGTCCCCTGGGCGAGCAGTACTTC.

This chain joins TRBV14 and TRBJ2-3; no reliable D call. CDR3 length: 11 amino acids. The V gene's germline CDR1 is SGHDN and CDR2 FVKESK. V was cut by 3 bases and J by 6 bases, with 4 bases left in between. CDR3 residues: CASSQLDTQYF. The CDR3 DNA is TGTGCCAGCAGCCAGCTGGATACGCAGTATTTT.

The V call is TRBV11-2, the J call TRBJ2-7, with D possibly called TRBD1 or TRBD2 (5 bases each). The V gene's germline CDR1 is SGHAT and CDR2 FQNNGV. V lost 1 base and J 5 bases, leaving 21 bases between the germline ends. CDR3 length equals 17 residues. CDR3 in amino acids: CASSLGDRAQARNEQYF. The CDR3 DNA follows: TGTGCCAGCAGCTTAGGGGACCGGGCCCAGGCCCGAAACGAGCAGTACTTC.

The chain couples TRBV25-1 to TRBJ2-7, with 7 positions matching TRBD1. The germline V gene encodes CDR1 MGHDK and CDR2 SYGVNS. CDR3 size: 13 residues. J gave up 3 bases and V 5 bases, and 4 bases lay outside the gene matches. CDR3 protein: CASSRGQIYEQYF. CDR3 DNA: TGTGCCAGCAGTCGGGGACAGATCTACGAGCAGTACTTC.

The chain links TRBV4-1 to TRBJ1-2; the D gene is possibly TRBD1 (5 bases). Germline V CDR1 and CDR2: MGHRA, YSYEKL. The CDR3 is 14 residues long. With 4 bases removed from V and 5 bases from J, the gap between germline ends came to 14 bases. CDR3 region: CASSRVDSVYGYTF. The CDR3 DNA reads TGCGCCAGCAGCCGGGTAGACAGCGTATATGGCTACACCTTC.

The gene calls are TRBV30 and TRBJ2-3; 8 bases are a match to TRBD2. The CDR3 spans 15 residues. V gave up 4 bases and J gave up 5 bases; unmatched junction bases: 11. Germline lookup yields CDR1 GTSNPN and CDR2 SVGIG (reference sequence). CDR3 DNA sequence: TGTGCCTGGAACCCCACTGCGGGGGGCGGAGATACGCAGTATTTT. Amino acids: CAWNPTAGGGDTQYF.

The chain carries TRBV28 and TRBJ2-7; 10 bases are shared with TRBD1. Germline values: CDR1 MDHEN, CDR2 SYDVKM. The trim removed 5 bases at V and 3 bases at J, leaving 7 bases unmatched. This CDR3 comprises 15 residues. The CDR3 DNA is TGTGCCAGCAGTCCTTCCCGGGACAGGGGCTACGAGCAGTACTTC. Residues: CASSPSRDRGYEQYF.

The rearrangement links TRBV3-1 to TRBJ2-5, with TRBD2 identical over 14 bases. Looked up from germline, CDR1 is LGHDT and CDR2 is YNNKEL (reference sequence). With V trimmed by 5 bases and J by 5 bases, 10 bases remained unmatched. The CDR3 is made up of 17 amino acids. CDR3 nucleotides: TGTGCCAGCAGCTCCGGGACTAGCGGGGGCCTTTCCGAGACCCAGTACTTC. It codes for CASSSGTSGGLSETQYF.

The rearrangement joins TRBV11-2 to TRBJ1-6, with 7 nucleotides matching TRBD1. Trimming removed 5 bases from V and 7 bases from J; junction bases left unmatched: 8. This CDR3 comprises 15 residues. Germline V gene sequence: CDR1 SGHAT, CDR2 FQNNGV. CDR3 region: CASSAQGNENSPLHF. As DNA, the CDR3 is TGTGCCAGCAGCGCACAGGGGAACGAGAATTCACCCCTCCACTTT.

The chain carries TRBV7-2 and TRBJ1-1, with TRBD1 matching over 7 bases. There are 15 residues in the CDR3. J was trimmed by 4 bases and V by 4 bases; bases with no gene match: 9. Germline CDR1 reads SGHTA; CDR2 reads FQGNSA. In DNA, the CDR3 is TGTGCCAGCAGCTCCGGGACAGCCGGGAGCACTGAAGCTTTCTTT. It translates to CASSSGTAGSTEAFF. The variable domain in full, with the rest retrieved from reference TRBV7-2 and TRBJ1-1, is GAGVSQSPSNKVTEKGKDVELRCDPISGHTALYWYRQSLGQGLEFLIYFQGNSAPDKSGLPSDRFSAERTGGSVSTLTIQRTQQEDSAVYLCASSSGTAGSTEAFFGQGTRLTVV.

This chain joins TRBV5-1 and TRBJ1-6, with D maybe TRBD1 (6 bases). Deletions cut 5 bases from V and 9 bases from J, with 18 bases between. The length of the CDR3 is 15 residues. Germline loops: CDR1 SGHRS, CDR2 YFSETQ. The CDR3 region has the DNA TGCGCCAGCAGGCTGGGCAGGGGAGAAGGTTCACCCCTCCACTTT. Residues: CASRLGRGEGSPLHF.

V is TRBV5-4 and J is TRBJ2-1, with 8 bases aligning to TRBD2. V was clipped by 2 bases and J by 5 bases; unmatched bases: 3. This CDR3 is built from 14 residues. Germline-derived CDR1 and CDR2 are SGHNT and YYREEE (reference sequence). The CDR3 loop reads CASSLEAGDNEQFF. CDR3 in DNA: TGTGCCAGCAGCTTAGAAGCGGGGGACAATGAGCAGTTCTTC.

This clonotype has a single count. V and J are TRBV20-1 and TRBJ1-2; a weak D match, TRBD1 (5 bases). Trimming stripped 2 bases from V and 8 bases from J, with 18 bases between. The germline V gene encodes CDR1 DFQATT and CDR2 SNEGSKA (reference sequence). The CDR3 length is 14 residues. The CDR3 sequence is CSARRVGSSGGYTF. CDR3 nucleotide sequence: TGCAGTGCTAGAAGGGTCGGCTCATCAGGGGGCTACACCTTC.

The V and J genes are TRBV10-1 and TRBJ2-1, with TRBD2 identical over 8 bases. Germline values: CDR1 WNHNN, CDR2 SYGVQD (reference sequence). The CDR3 loop spans 14 amino acids. V shed 10 bases and J 8 bases; nucleotides not matched to a gene: 13. CDR3 in DNA: TGCGCCACCGAGCCGGGACTAGGCCCCCATGAGCAGTTCTTC. Residues: CATEPGLGPHEQFF.

This clonotype showed up just once. The chain employs TRBV20-1 and TRBJ1-2, with D uncertain. This CDR3 is built from 13 residues. Deletions cut 5 bases from V and 2 bases from J, with 12 bases between. Germline V gene data show CDR1 as DFQATT and CDR2 as SNEGSKA (reference sequence). CDR3 in amino acids: CSAWHSVNYGYTF. The CDR3 DNA reads TGCAGTGCTTGGCATTCCGTCAACTATGGCTACACCTTC.

The chain carries TRBV29-1 and TRBJ1-2, with D tentatively TRBD1 (5 bases). The germline gives CDR1 SQVTM, CDR2 ANQGSEA. V dropped 6 bases and J dropped 8 bases, with 13 bases sitting between them. CDR3 length: 11 amino acids. The CDR3 spells CSVNGGDGYTF. The CDR3 DNA follows: TGCAGCGTCAACGGGGGGGACGGCTACACCTTC.

The V call is TRBV3-1, the J call TRBJ2-2; D is uncertain. Germline loops: CDR1 LGHDT, CDR2 YNNKEL (reference sequence). CDR3 length: 15 amino acids. V was clipped by 3 bases and J by 2 bases, with 10 bases between them. The CDR3 region is CASSQDPFNTGELFF. CDR3 coding DNA: TGTGCCAGCAGCCAGGACCCGTTTAACACCGGGGAGCTGTTTTTT.

This rearrangement joins TRBV12-3 or TRBV12-4 to TRBJ1-1, with D tentatively TRBD1 (6 bases). V was shortened by 8 bases and J by 1 base, with 11 bases between the two germline ends. The CDR3 runs to 13 residues. For the CDR3, the DNA is TGTGCCAGCCGGAGACAGGAGAACACTGAAGCTTTCTTT. As protein: CASRRQENTEAFF.

The rearrangement uses TRBV3-1 and TRBJ2-4; tentative D call: TRBD2 (5 bases). Germline V CDR1 and CDR2: LGHDT, YNNKEL (reference sequence). V lost 3 bases and J lost 6, with 15 bases in between. The CDR3 has 15 residues. In DNA form, the CDR3 reads TGTGCCAGCAGCCACCAGATGGACTCGGGAAACATTCAGTACTTC. It yields the protein CASSHQMDSGNIQYF.

For this clonotype: An end of the junction does not agree with germline; a read error may underlie this. The CDR3 here is CATSPLAHTDTQYF. The CDR3 DNA is TGTGCCACCAGCCCCCTAGCCCACACAGATACGCAGTATTTT. This chain joins TRBV3-1 and TRBJ2-3, with D possibly being TRBD2 (5 bases). The CDR3 runs 14 residues. CDR1 and CDR2 from the germline V gene are LGHDT and YNNKEL (reference sequence).

This rearrangement joins TRBV11-1 to TRBJ2-1; 11 bases map to TRBD2. Germline CDR1 SGHAT, CDR2 FQDESV (reference sequence). The CDR3 sequence is 16 residues long. Trimming at V came to 5 bases and at J to 4 bases, leaving 7 bases not matched to a gene. CDR3 in amino acids: CASSPSLAGGYNEQFF. The CDR3 nucleotides read TGTGCCAGCAGCCCTTCTTTAGCGGGGGGGTACAATGAGCAGTTCTTC. The variable domain in full, completed from reference TRBV11-1 and TRBJ2-1, reads EAEVAQSPRYKITEKSQAVAFWCDPISGHATLYWYRQILGQGPELLVQFQDESVVDDSQLPKDRFSAERLKGVDSTLKIQPAELGDSAMYLCASSPSLAGGYNEQFFGPGTRLTVL.